The 20 T cell receptor beta chains below were found in one sample sequenced in a study of T cell responses to AZD1222 COVID-19 vaccine. TCRdb's copy holds only in-frame clones and misses some; the assay was immunoSEQ multiplex PCR. The table has some 150,000 clones, approximately 90% seen once. Source: peripheral blood, taken 28 days after the second AZD1222 dose. These receptors all stem from an adult who received the AZD1222 COVID-19 vaccine.

The table lists this clone with a count of one. The rearrangement uses TRBV5-6 and TRBJ2-4; a possible D gene is TRBD1 (5 bases). The CDR3 runs 13 residues. Germline assignment: CDR1 SGHDT and CDR2 YYEEEE. The germline V and J ends were trimmed by 4 bases and 6 bases, with 11 bases remaining between them. The CDR3 loop is CASSEGRVNIQYF. In DNA form, the CDR3 reads TGTGCCAGCAGCGAAGGCAGGGTAAACATTCAGTACTTC.

On this clone itself: Different DNA sequences within this sample yield the same CDR3. The genes are TRBV12-3 or TRBV12-4 and TRBJ1-1, with D possibly TRBD1 on 5 matching bases. This CDR3 contains 13 residues. V lost 2 bases and J 3 bases, leaving 7 bases between the germline ends. The CDR3 region is CASSLKGDTEAFF. The CDR3 DNA reads TGTGCCAGCAGTTTAAAAGGGGACACTGAAGCTTTCTTT.

This clone was counted only a few times. V gene TRBV5-1 combines with J gene TRBJ2-3, with 7 nucleotides matching TRBD2. V gave up 4 bases and J gave up 6 bases; unmatched junction bases: 8. CDR3 length equals 14 residues. Germline CDR1 and CDR2: SGHRS and YFSETQ. The CDR3 spells CASSGGSTTDTQYF. Written as DNA, the CDR3 is TGCGCCAGCAGCGGCGGGAGTACTACTGATACGCAGTATTTT.

This clone was seen once. The rearrangement joins TRBV7-2 to TRBJ1-2, with D tentatively TRBD1 (5 bases). Germline CDR1 SGHTA, CDR2 FQGNSA. This CDR3 contains 15 residues. Trimming shortened V by 5 bases and J by 2 bases, and 15 bases separated the two germline ends. The CDR3 spells CASSPGGVTNYGYTF. In nucleotides, the CDR3 is TGTGCCAGCAGCCCTGGGGGGGTTACCAACTATGGCTACACCTTC. Complete variable domain (other parts from reference TRBV7-2 and TRBJ1-2): GAGVSQSPSNKVTEKGKDVELRCDPISGHTALYWYRQSLGQGLEFLIYFQGNSAPDKSGLPSDRFSAERTGGSVSTLTIQRTQQEDSAVYLCASSPGGVTNYGYTFGSGTRLTVV.

CDR3 sequence: CASTSNLASEETQYF. Here the CDR3 DNA reads TGCGCCAGCACTTCCAATTTAGCGTCGGAGGAGACCCAGTACTTC. The genes are TRBV5-1 and TRBJ2-5; tentatively, D is TRBD2 (5 bases). Trimming removed 6 bases from V and 5 bases from J, with 20 bases in between. Germline CDR1 is SGHRS and CDR2 is YFSETQ. The CDR3 has 15 residues.

The genes are TRBV14 and TRBJ1-3; 7 bases agree with TRBD1. The V gene end was trimmed by 4 bases and the J gene end by 2 bases; junction bases not matched to a gene: 17. This CDR3 is 19 amino acids long. CDR1 is SGHDN and CDR2 is FVKESK in the germline V gene. This chain's CDR3 is CASSPRRPQGVTTGNTIYF. CDR3 DNA sequence: TGTGCCAGCAGCCCAAGGCGCCCGCAGGGGGTGACTACTGGAAACACCATATATTTT.

Many counts were recorded for this clone. The chain joins TRBV20-1 to TRBJ2-1; TRBD2 matches 7 bases. Germline V gene sequence: CDR1 DFQATT, CDR2 SNEGSKA (reference sequence). Unmatched junction bases numbered 6, after V lost 3 bases and J lost 4 bases. This CDR3 spans 14 amino acids. CDR3 sequence: CSASSLADYNEQFF. CDR3 in DNA: TGCAGTGCTAGTTCTCTAGCGGATTACAATGAGCAGTTCTTC.

This chain links TRBV12-5 with TRBJ1-3; no firm D call. Trimming took 1 base from V and 4 from J, leaving 5 bases between them. Germline lookup yields CDR1 LGHNT and CDR2 FRNRAP. The CDR3 extends over 13 amino acids. The CDR3 loop is CASGLGGGNTIYF. The DNA for the CDR3 is TGTGCTAGTGGTTTGGGAGGGGGAAACACCATATATTTT.

The CDR3 reads CASIRSGEPTDTQYF. CDR3 nucleotides: TGTGCCAGCATCCGTAGCGGAGAACCGACAGATACGCAGTATTTT. V gene TRBV6-4 combines with J gene TRBJ2-3; tentative D call: TRBD2 (6 bases). Trimming shortened V by 7 bases and J by 3 bases, and 17 bases separated the two germline ends. The CDR3 spans 15 residues. Germline lookup yields CDR1 MRHNA and CDR2 SNTAGT.

The chain links TRBV14 to TRBJ1-3; D gene ambiguous. This CDR3 region has 14 residues. Trimming took off 4 bases at V and 1 base at J, with 8 bases between the two ends. Germline CDR1 is SGHDN and CDR2 is FVKESK. In nucleotides, the CDR3 is TGTGCCAGCAGCCCCCCGGGTTCTGGAAACACCATATATTTT. Translation: CASSPPGSGNTIYF.

This chain uses TRBV20-1 with TRBJ2-1; no clear D gene. CDR3 length equals 11 residues. Between the trimmed V and J ends, which lost 0 bases and 7 bases, there was a span of 4 bases. Per the germline V gene, CDR1 is DFQATT and CDR2 is SNEGSKA (reference sequence). The CDR3 sequence: CSAREWNEQFF. The CDR3 nucleotides are TGCAGTGCTAGAGAGTGGAATGAGCAGTTCTTC.

The gene calls are TRBV7-9 and TRBJ1-3; no clear D gene. V shed 2 bases and J shed 0 bases, with 2 bases lying between them. The CDR3 extends over 13 amino acids. Germline-derived CDR1 and CDR2 are SEHNR and FQNEAQ (reference sequence). This CDR3 is CASSLTSGNTIYF. CDR3 coding DNA: TGTGCCAGCAGCTTAACCTCTGGAAACACCATATATTTT.

The chain joins TRBV4-2 to TRBJ1-6, with D unresolved. The CDR3 spans 15 residues. V lost 1 base to trimming and J lost 4 bases, with 8 bases between them. Germline loops: CDR1 LGHNA, CDR2 YNFKEQ. CDR3 nucleotide sequence: TGTGCCAGCAGCCAAGGCGGAGAGTATAATTCACCCCTCCACTTT. Encoded protein: CASSQGGEYNSPLHF.

The chain couples TRBV19 to TRBJ2-1, with TRBD1 matching over 8 bases. The CDR3 covers 15 residues. The ends lost 2 bases at V and 9 bases at J; junction bases unmatched: 9. Germline CDR1 is LNHDA and CDR2 is SQIVND (reference sequence). The CDR3 region is CASSIRQGTGSEQFF. The CDR3 nucleotides read TGTGCCAGTAGTATAAGACAGGGGACCGGGAGTGAGCAGTTCTTC. Filled out from reference TRBV19 and TRBJ2-1, the complete variable domain reads DGGITQSPKYLFRKEGQNVTLSCEQNLNHDAMYWYRQDPGQGLRLIYYSQIVNDFQKGDIAEGYSVSREKKESFPLTVTSAQKNPTAFYLCASSIRQGTGSEQFFGPGTRLTVL.

The chain employs TRBV13 and TRBJ2-2; TRBD2 matches 13 bases. The CDR3 sequence is 16 residues long. Germline loops: CDR1 PRHDT, CDR2 FYEKMQ (reference sequence). V trimming: 5 bases; J trimming: 8 bases; junction bases outside the gene matches: 8. CDR3 DNA: TGTGCCAGCAGCAGGCGGACTAGCGGGAGACAGGGGGAGCTGTTTTTT. Translating it yields CASSRRTSGRQGELFF.

The chain links TRBV10-2 to TRBJ1-1; no definite D call. The CDR3 is 14 residues long. Germline CDR1 and CDR2: WSHSY and SAAADI. V was trimmed by 0 bases and J by 1 base, leaving 6 bases between them. The CDR3 loop is CASSESGRNTEAFF. DNA of the CDR3: TGCGCCAGCAGTGAGTCGGGCAGGAACACTGAAGCTTTCTTT.

This clone was seen just once. V and J are TRBV5-1 and TRBJ1-1, with D possibly TRBD1 on 5 matching bases. Between the trimmed V and J ends, which lost 4 bases and 4 bases, there was a span of 11 bases. This CDR3 is 13 amino acids long. Germline-derived CDR1 and CDR2 are SGHRS and YFSETQ. CDR3 residues: CASSRDGGTEAFF. CDR3 bases: TGCGCCAGCAGCCGGGACGGAGGCACTGAAGCTTTCTTT. Supplemented by reference TRBV5-1 and TRBJ1-1, the full variable domain reads KAGVTQTPRYLIKTRGQQVTLSCSPISGHRSVSWYQQTPGQGLQFLFEYFSETQRNKGNFPGRFSGRQFSNSRSEMNVSTLELGDSALYLCASSRDGGTEAFFGQGTRLTVV.

Comment on this clone: This specimen includes other DNA sequences encoding the same CDR3. The rearrangement links TRBV5-1 to TRBJ1-5; D perhaps matches TRBD1 (5 bases). The V and J ends lost 0 bases and 0 bases respectively, with 7 bases between them. This CDR3 region has 15 residues. The germline V gene encodes CDR1 SGHRS and CDR2 YFSETQ. CDR3 DNA: TGCGCCAGCAGCTTGGGGGGGGATAGCAATCAGCCCCAGCATTTT. Protein sequence: CASSLGGDSNQPQHF.

The chain recombines TRBV19 with TRBJ2-7; TRBD1 or TRBD2 may be the D gene (6 bases each). This CDR3 spans 13 amino acids. Between the trimmed V and J ends, which lost 9 bases and 2 bases, there was a span of 14 bases. CDR1 and CDR2 (germline): LNHDA, SQIVND (reference sequence). The DNA for the CDR3 is TGTGCCAGCATGAGGGGGGAGGCCTACGAGCAGTACTTC. It is translated as CASMRGEAYEQYF.

The J gene is TRBJ1-1, the V gene TRBV6-5; D perhaps matches TRBD1 (5 bases). V lost 2 bases to trimming and J lost 5 bases, with 12 bases between them. The germline V gene encodes CDR1 MNHEY and CDR2 SVGAGI. The CDR3 covers 14 residues. CDR3 coding DNA: TGTGCCAGCAGTTACGGGCAGGGAGATACTGAAGCTTTCTTT. Translating gives CASSYGQGDTEAFF.